The entry below gives a single TCR beta chain sequence along with its context. Its specificity is unknown. After template switching added a universal primer site, the resulting cDNA carried unique molecular identifiers. TCRdb reprocessed the 5' RACE reads with MiXCR, giving one entry per CDR3 protein. Of around 240,000 distinct CDR3 sequences in the sample, 5.5% to 8% are singletons; the top ten hold 3.5% to 4%. The data were obtained in a study of identical twins. Study-wide findings and caveats: Cross-sectional statistics, not tracking of the same donors, supported the conclusions. Cord blood's abundant beta clonotypes had fewer insertions, unlike memory repertoires.

In germline, CDR1 is SGHAT, CDR2 FQNNGV. V lost 5 bases, J lost 5 bases, and 15 bases lay in between. This CDR3 contains 14 residues. The same sample was also used in a study of yellow fever vaccine responses in identical twins. That source reports: Vaccine-induced T cell responses in twins were reportedly observed to appear partly convergent, partly personalized.

The sample comprised memory (CD45RO+) T cells sorted from blood. The chain combines TRBV11-2 with TRBJ2-5, with D possibly called TRBD1 or TRBD2 (6 bases each). This TCR was recovered from a young woman in good health. In DNA form, the CDR3 reads TGTGCCAGCAGCCACTATCAGGGGAGGGAGACCCAGTACTTC. Translation: CASSHYQGRETQYF.